A single sample is the source of the 23 T cell receptor beta chains below, sequenced in a study of radiotherapy plus CTLA-4 blockade in lung cancer. This table comes from immunoSEQ multiplex PCR, and its TCRdb copy is limited to in-frame clones, with some not included. The table lists approximately 75,000 clones, over 65% of them singletons. The input for sequencing was peripheral blood, taken from a patient treated with radiotherapy plus ipilimumab. All receptors derive from a human donor with non-small cell lung cancer who had a complete response to radiotherapy plus ipilimumab.

The rearrangement links TRBV13 to TRBJ2-3; TRBD2 might be the D (7 bases). CDR1 and CDR2 (germline): PRHDT, FYEKMQ (reference sequence). Trimming removed 4 bases at V and 5 bases at J, with 22 bases between. There are 17 residues in the CDR3. The CDR3 DNA follows: TGTGCCAGCAGCTCCTACTGGCGGGGGCCTCGGGAAGATACGCAGTATTTT. Residues: CASSSYWRGPREDTQYF.

CDR3 residues: CASSLGTRGSYEQYF. CDR3 bases: TGTGCCAGCAGCTTGGGGACGAGGGGCTCCTACGAGCAGTACTTC. V usage is TRBV5-6 and J usage is TRBJ2-7, with D possibly being TRBD1 or TRBD2 (5 bases each). The length of the CDR3 is 15 residues. Germline CDR1 and CDR2: SGHDT and YYEEEE. The V gene lost 0 bases and the J gene lost 0 bases, with 10 bases spanning the gap.

CDR3 bases: TGTGCCAGCAGCCTTATGCAGGCAGGGCAGTACTTC. Its protein product is CASSLMQAGQYF. The chain joins TRBV7-9 to TRBJ2-5, with D tentatively TRBD1 (5 bases). The CDR3 covers 12 residues. V was shortened by 5 bases and J by 11 bases, with 15 bases between the two germline ends. Germline-derived CDR1 and CDR2 are SEHNR and FQNEAQ (reference sequence).

The chain has TRBV9 and TRBJ2-7; tentatively, D is TRBD1 (5 bases). The V gene's germline CDR1 is SGDLS and CDR2 YYNGEE. Trimming took 3 bases from V and 1 from J, leaving 8 bases between them. CDR3 length: 13 residues. This CDR3 reads CASSGGPSYEQYF. The CDR3 DNA reads TGTGCCAGCAGCGGGGGCCCGTCCTACGAGCAGTACTTC.

This clone was observed once. V gene TRBV6-6 combines with J gene TRBJ1-1; 7 nucleotides agree with TRBD1. With V trimmed by 6 bases and J by 1 base, 5 bases remained unmatched. The CDR3 has 14 residues. The germline CDR1 and CDR2 sequences are MNHNY and SVGAGI (reference sequence). The CDR3 protein is CASSPDRKNTEAFF. The CDR3 DNA reads as TGTGCCAGCAGCCCGGACAGGAAGAACACTGAAGCTTTCTTT.

This chain joins TRBV30 and TRBJ1-1; D not resolved. With 2 bases removed from V and 11 bases from J, the gap between germline ends came to 15 bases. CDR3 length equals 12 residues. CDR1 is GTSNPN and CDR2 is SVGIG in the germline V gene (reference sequence). CDR3 sequence reads: CAWSSTVYWAFF. CDR3 DNA: TGTGCCTGGAGTTCCACTGTGTATTGGGCTTTCTTT.

The chain uses TRBV7-9 and TRBJ2-7, with no clear D. The germline gives CDR1 SEHNR, CDR2 FQNEAQ (reference sequence). Trimming pared 4 bases from V and 7 bases from J, leaving 11 bases between. The CDR3 loop spans 12 amino acids. The CDR3 DNA reads as TGTGCCAGCAGCTCAAATGGTCGGGAGCAGTACGTC. This gives the protein CASSSNGREQYV.

V gene TRBV6-1 combines with J gene TRBJ1-5; weak D call: TRBD1 (5 bases). This CDR3 spans 14 amino acids. Trimming took off 4 bases at V and 4 bases at J, with 11 bases between the two ends. The germline gives CDR1 MNHNS, CDR2 SASEGT. CDR3 residues: CASSVAGQNQPQHF. The CDR3 bases are TGTGCCAGCAGTGTGGCAGGGCAGAATCAGCCCCAGCATTTT.

The rearrangement uses TRBV7-8 and TRBJ1-6; the D is unclear. Germline CDR1 is SGHVS and CDR2 is FQNEAQ. There are 14 residues in the CDR3. Trimming stripped 5 bases from V and 3 bases from J, with 8 bases between. This CDR3 reads CASSPTVYNSPLHF. Written as DNA, the CDR3 is TGTGCCAGCAGCCCCACGGTCTATAATTCACCCCTCCACTTT.

The genes are TRBV11-3 and TRBJ2-2; D might be TRBD2 (5 bases). This CDR3 comprises 18 residues. V was trimmed by 5 bases and J by 0 bases, leaving 19 bases between them. Looked up from germline, CDR1 is SGHNT and CDR2 is YENEEA. CDR3 loop: CASSPVVRDPPNTGELFF. DNA of the CDR3: TGTGCCAGCAGCCCCGTGGTCCGGGATCCTCCGAACACCGGGGAGCTGTTTTTT.

This clone appeared a single time. The chain combines TRBV7-2 with TRBJ2-3; weak D call: TRBD2 (6 bases). V dropped 6 bases and J dropped 0 bases, with 22 bases sitting between them. The CDR3 sequence is 18 residues long. Germline CDR1 and CDR2: SGHTA and FQGNSA. CDR3 DNA sequence: TGTGCCAGCAGTCCCGGGAGAATGGCGTTCTTTAGCACAGATACGCAGTATTTT. This sequence encodes CASSPGRMAFFSTDTQYF.

The chain couples TRBV5-4 to TRBJ1-1, with D possibly being TRBD1 (5 bases). The CDR3 has 16 amino acids. Germline assignment: CDR1 SGHNT and CDR2 YYREEE (reference sequence). The germline V and J ends were trimmed by 4 bases and 4 bases, with 20 bases remaining between them. CDR3 sequence reads: CASSLGGIGGTTEAFF. The CDR3 DNA is TGTGCCAGCAGCCTCGGAGGGATCGGGGGTACCACTGAAGCTTTCTTT.

The chain links TRBV19 to TRBJ1-2; no clear D gene. Trimming took off 5 bases at V and 4 bases at J, with 14 bases between the two ends. The CDR3 is 14 amino acids. CDR1 is LNHDA, CDR2 SQIVND, per germline (reference sequence). The CDR3 region has the DNA TGTGCCAGTAGTCTCTCCGGAGTTCCCTATGGCTACACCTTC. Amino acid sequence: CASSLSGVPYGYTF.

This clone was recorded once. The CDR3 DNA reads TGTGCCAGTAGTAACAGCTACGAGCAGTACTTC. Amino acids: CASSNSYEQYF. This chain joins TRBV19 and TRBJ2-7; D gene ambiguous. This CDR3 comprises 11 residues. Germline V gene lookup returns CDR1 LNHDA and CDR2 SQIVND (reference sequence). V was trimmed by 4 bases and J by 3 bases, leaving 4 bases between them.

The chain recombines TRBV30 with TRBJ1-2, with D possibly matching TRBD1 (6 bases). V was cut by 2 bases and J by 2 bases, with 12 bases left in between. Per the germline V gene, CDR1 is GTSNPN and CDR2 is SVGIG (reference sequence). There are 14 residues in the CDR3. DNA for the CDR3: TGTGCCTGGAGTTCTCATACAGGGAACTATGGCTACACCTTC. Residues: CAWSSHTGNYGYTF.

This chain uses TRBV23-1 with TRBJ1-2; D unresolved. TRBV23-1 is classed as an ORF, of uncertain function. This CDR3 region has 11 residues. V lost 9 bases and J 7 bases, leaving 12 bases between the germline ends. CDR3 protein: CASFLGGGYTF. The CDR3 DNA follows: TGCGCCAGTTTCCTGGGTGGTGGCTACACCTTC.

The chain joins TRBV2 to TRBJ2-5, with 10 bases fitting TRBD2. The CDR3 totals 15 residues. CDR1 SNHLY and CDR2 FYNNEI come from the germline V gene. V was clipped by 7 bases and J by 4 bases; unmatched bases: 9. The CDR3 DNA sequence: TGTGCCAGCAACCCGACTAGCGGGTTGGGAGAGACCCAGTACTTC. Protein product: CASNPTSGLGETQYF.

This clone was found once. The rearrangement joins TRBV7-2 to TRBJ1-2; D call uncertain. In germline, CDR1 is SGHTA, CDR2 FQGNSA. The germline V and J ends were trimmed by 4 bases and 7 bases, with 16 bases remaining between them. The CDR3 extends over 14 amino acids. In nucleotides, the CDR3 is TGTGCCAGCAGCTGGAGATGGGATACGGTTGGCTACACCTTC. Translating it yields CASSWRWDTVGYTF.

A single count supports this clone. The chain joins TRBV2 to TRBJ1-1, with 8 positions matching TRBD1. Germline-derived CDR1 and CDR2 are SNHLY and FYNNEI. The CDR3 spans 15 residues. The ends lost 8 bases at V and 1 base at J; junction bases unmatched: 9. In DNA, the CDR3 is TGTGCCAGCCTCGGGACAGGCAGGGGGAACACTGAAGCTTTCTTT. It yields the protein CASLGTGRGNTEAFF.

The chain recombines TRBV30 with TRBJ1-2; no firm D call. The CDR3 is 11 residues long. V was pared by 1 base and J by 6 bases, with 6 bases between. Germline-derived CDR1 and CDR2 are GTSNPN and SVGIG (reference sequence). CDR3 in amino acids: CAWSEGNGYTF. The CDR3 DNA follows: TGTGCCTGGAGTGAGGGTAATGGCTACACCTTC.

This clone was seen only once. The chain carries TRBV20-1 and TRBJ2-7, with D tentatively TRBD1 or TRBD2 (5 bases each). V dropped 5 bases and J dropped 6 bases, with 11 bases sitting between them. The CDR3 spans 11 residues. Germline assignment: CDR1 DFQATT and CDR2 SNEGSKA (reference sequence). The CDR3 here is CSAGERGEQYV. The CDR3 DNA reads TGCAGTGCTGGGGAGAGGGGCGAGCAGTACGTC.

This clone was picked up one time. This chain connects TRBV6-6 to TRBJ1-2; no firm D call. Trimming cost V 1 base and J 2 bases, with 8 bases left between them. The CDR3 contains 14 residues. The germline V gene has CDR1 MNHNY and CDR2 SVGAGI (reference sequence). The CDR3 DNA follows: TGTGCCAGCAGTTACTACGGGGTCAACTATGGCTACACCTTC. Protein product: CASSYYGVNYGYTF.

The chain joins TRBV5-1 to TRBJ1-2; the D gene is possibly TRBD1 (6 bases). Germline V gene lookup returns CDR1 SGHRS and CDR2 YFSETQ. This CDR3 is 13 amino acids long. Trimming pared 4 bases from V and 8 bases from J, leaving 15 bases between. The CDR3 loop is CASSLTGTTGYTF. As DNA, the CDR3 is TGCGCCAGCAGCCTGACCGGGACAACAGGCTACACCTTC.